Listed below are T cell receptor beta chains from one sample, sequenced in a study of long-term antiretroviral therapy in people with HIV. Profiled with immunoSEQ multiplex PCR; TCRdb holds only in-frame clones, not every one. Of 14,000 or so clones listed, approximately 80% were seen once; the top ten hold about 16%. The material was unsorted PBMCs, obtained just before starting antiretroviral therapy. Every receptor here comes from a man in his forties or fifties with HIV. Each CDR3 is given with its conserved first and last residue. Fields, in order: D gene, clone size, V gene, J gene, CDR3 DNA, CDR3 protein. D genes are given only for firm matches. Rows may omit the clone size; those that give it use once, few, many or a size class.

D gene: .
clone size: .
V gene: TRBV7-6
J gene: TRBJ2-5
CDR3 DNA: TGTGCCAGCAGCTTAAATCTTGGGACATACCAGCTGGAGACCCAGTACTTC
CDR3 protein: CASSLNLGTYQLETQYF

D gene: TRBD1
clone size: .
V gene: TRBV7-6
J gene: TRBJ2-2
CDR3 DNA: TGTGCCAGCAGCCCAAGGACAGGGTACACCGGGGAGCTGTTTTTT
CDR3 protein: CASSPRTGYTGELFF

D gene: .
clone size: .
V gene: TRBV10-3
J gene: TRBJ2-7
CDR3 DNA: TGTGCCATCAGTGAAGGACAGCACGCCTACGAGCAGTACTTC
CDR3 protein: CAISEGQHAYEQYF

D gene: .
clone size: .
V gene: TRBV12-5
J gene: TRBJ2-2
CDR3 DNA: TGTGCTAGTGGTCTCAATACCGGGGAGCTGTTTTTT
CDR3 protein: CASGLNTGELFF

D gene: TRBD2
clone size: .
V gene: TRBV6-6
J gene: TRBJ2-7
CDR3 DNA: TGTGCCAGCAGTGGACTAGCGGGGGGCTACGAGCAGTACTTC
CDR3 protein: CASSGLAGGYEQYF

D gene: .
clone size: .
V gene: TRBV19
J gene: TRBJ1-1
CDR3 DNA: TGTGCCAGTAGTATGATCGGGGTCACTGAAGCTTTCTTT
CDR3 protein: CASSMIGVTEAFF

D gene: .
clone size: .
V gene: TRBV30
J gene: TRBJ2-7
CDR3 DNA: TGTGCCTGGAGTACTACCTACGAGCAGTACTTC
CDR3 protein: CAWSTTYEQYF

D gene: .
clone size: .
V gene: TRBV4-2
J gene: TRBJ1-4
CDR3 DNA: TGTGCCAGCAGCCAAGACTTACAGGACTCAACTAATGAAAAACTGTTTTTT
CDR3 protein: CASSQDLQDSTNEKLFF

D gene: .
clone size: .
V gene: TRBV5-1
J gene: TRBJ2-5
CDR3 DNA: TGCGCCAGCAGCCTCCAGGGTTCGTACCAAGAGACCCAGTACTTC
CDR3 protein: CASSLQGSYQETQYF

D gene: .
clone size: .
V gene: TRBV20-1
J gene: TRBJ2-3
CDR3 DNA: TGCAGTGCTATAGGGGTCGATACGCAGTATTTT
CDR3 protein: CSAIGVDTQYF

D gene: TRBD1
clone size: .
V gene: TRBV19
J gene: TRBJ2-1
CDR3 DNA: TGTGCCAGTAAGGGGACAGGGGGGACCAATGAGCAGTTCTTC
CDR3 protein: CASKGTGGTNEQFF

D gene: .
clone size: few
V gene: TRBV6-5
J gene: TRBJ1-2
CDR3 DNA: TGTGCCAGCACTTCGCTCGAGGGGGGGCGGAATGGCTACACCTTC
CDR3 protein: CASTSLEGGRNGYTF

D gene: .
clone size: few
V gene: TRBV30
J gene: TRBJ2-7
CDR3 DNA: TGTGCCTGGAGCAAAGGGCAGCGCTCCTACGAGCAGTACTTC
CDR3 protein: CAWSKGQRSYEQYF

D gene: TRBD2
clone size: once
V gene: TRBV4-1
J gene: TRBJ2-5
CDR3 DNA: TGCGCCAGCAGCCATCAACTAGCGGGAGCGTACCAAGAGACCCAGTACTTC
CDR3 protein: CASSHQLAGAYQETQYF

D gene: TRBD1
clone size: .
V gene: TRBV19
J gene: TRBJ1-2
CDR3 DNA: TGTGCCAGTAGAGGAACCTACGGGACAGAGATTAACTATGGCTACACCTTC
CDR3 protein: CASRGTYGTEINYGYTF

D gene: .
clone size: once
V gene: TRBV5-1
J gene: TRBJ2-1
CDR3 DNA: TGCGCCAGCAGCTTGGACCTCTTATACAATGAGCAGTTCTTC
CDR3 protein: CASSLDLLYNEQFF

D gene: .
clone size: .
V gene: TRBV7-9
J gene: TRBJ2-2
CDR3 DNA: TGTGCCAGCAGCCAGCCCGCTCTTAGCACCGGGGAGCTGTTTTTT
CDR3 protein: CASSQPALSTGELFF

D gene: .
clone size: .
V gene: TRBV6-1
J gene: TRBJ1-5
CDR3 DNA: TGTGCCAGCATGGGCTACTTCAATCAGCCCCAGCATTTT
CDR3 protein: CASMGYFNQPQHF

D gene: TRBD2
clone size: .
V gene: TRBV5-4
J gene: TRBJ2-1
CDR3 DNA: TGTGCCAGCGGGAAAGCGGGAGACTCCTACCCCAGCTCCTACAATGAGCAGTTCTTC
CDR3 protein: CASGKAGDSYPSSYNEQFF

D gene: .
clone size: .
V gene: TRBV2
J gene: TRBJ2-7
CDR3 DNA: TGTGCCAGCAGTCCAGCCGAACCCTACGAGCAGTACTTC
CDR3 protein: CASSPAEPYEQYF

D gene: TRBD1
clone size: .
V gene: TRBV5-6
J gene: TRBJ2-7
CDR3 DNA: TGTGCCAGCAGCTTAGGGACAGGAGCCCCCTACGAGCAGTACTTC
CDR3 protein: CASSLGTGAPYEQYF

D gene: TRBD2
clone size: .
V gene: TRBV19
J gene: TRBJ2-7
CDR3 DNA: TGTGCCAGTAGTGTCGCCGGGACTAGCGGGGAGGAGCAGTACTTC
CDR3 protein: CASSVAGTSGEEQYF

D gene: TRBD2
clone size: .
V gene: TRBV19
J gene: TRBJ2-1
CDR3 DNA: TGTGCCAGTGCGTTTAGCGGGAGCTCCTACAATGAGCAGTTCTTC
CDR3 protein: CASAFSGSSYNEQFF

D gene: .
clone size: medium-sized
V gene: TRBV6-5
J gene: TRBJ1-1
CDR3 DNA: TGTGCCAGCAGTTTGGCAGCTTCGAACACTGAAGCTTTCTTT
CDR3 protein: CASSLAASNTEAFF

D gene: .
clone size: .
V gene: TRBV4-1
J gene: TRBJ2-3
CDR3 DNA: TGCGCCAGCAGCCGGCGATACAGGGAAACAGATACGCAGTATTTT
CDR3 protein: CASSRRYRETDTQYF

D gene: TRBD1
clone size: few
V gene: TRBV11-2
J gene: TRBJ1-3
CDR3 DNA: TGTGCCAGCAGCTTATTGGGACAGGGGGCTTCTGGAAACACCATATATTTT
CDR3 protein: CASSLLGQGASGNTIYF

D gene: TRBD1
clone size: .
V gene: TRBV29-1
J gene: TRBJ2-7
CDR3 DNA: TGCAGCGTCGGGCCGACAGGGTTAGGTTACGAGCAGTACTTC
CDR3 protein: CSVGPTGLGYEQYF